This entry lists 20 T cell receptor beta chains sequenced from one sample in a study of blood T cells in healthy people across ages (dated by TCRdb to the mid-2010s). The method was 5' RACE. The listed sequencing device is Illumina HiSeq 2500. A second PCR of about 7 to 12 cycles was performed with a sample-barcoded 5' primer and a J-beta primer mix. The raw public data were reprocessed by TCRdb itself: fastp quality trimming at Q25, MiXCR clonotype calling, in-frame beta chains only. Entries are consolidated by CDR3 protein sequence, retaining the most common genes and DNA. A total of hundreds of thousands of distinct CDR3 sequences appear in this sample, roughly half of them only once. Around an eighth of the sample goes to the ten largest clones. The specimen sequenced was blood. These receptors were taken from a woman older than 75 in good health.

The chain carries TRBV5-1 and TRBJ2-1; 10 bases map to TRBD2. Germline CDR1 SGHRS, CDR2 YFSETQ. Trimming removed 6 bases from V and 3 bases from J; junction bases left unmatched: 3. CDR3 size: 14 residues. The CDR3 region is CASTTSGDYNEQFF. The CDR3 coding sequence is TGCGCCAGCACAACTAGCGGGGACTACAATGAGCAGTTCTTC.

The CDR3 region is CASSQSLAAGAREETQYF. The CDR3 DNA sequence: TGCGCCAGCAGTCAATCCCTCGCGGCTGGGGCGAGGGAAGAGACCCAGTACTTC. The chain uses TRBV23-1 and TRBJ2-5, with D perhaps being TRBD1 or TRBD2 (5 bases each). TRBV23-1 is given ORF status, its function remaining uncertain. This CDR3 region has 18 residues. V was pared by 0 bases and J by 3 bases, with 20 bases between.

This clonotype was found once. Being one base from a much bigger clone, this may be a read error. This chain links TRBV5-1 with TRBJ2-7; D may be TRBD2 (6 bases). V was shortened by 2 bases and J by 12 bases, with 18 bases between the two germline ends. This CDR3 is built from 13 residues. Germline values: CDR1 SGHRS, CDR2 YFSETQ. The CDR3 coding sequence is TGCGCCAGCAGCTTTATGGAGGGAGAGACCCGGTACTTC. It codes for CASSFMEGETRYF.

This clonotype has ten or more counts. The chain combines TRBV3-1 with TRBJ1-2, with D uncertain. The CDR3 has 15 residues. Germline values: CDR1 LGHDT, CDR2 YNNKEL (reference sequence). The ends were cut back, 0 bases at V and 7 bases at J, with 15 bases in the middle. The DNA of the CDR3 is TGTGCCAGCAGCCAAGATGCTAGCTCGGCGGGTGGCTACACCTTC. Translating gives CASSQDASSAGGYTF.

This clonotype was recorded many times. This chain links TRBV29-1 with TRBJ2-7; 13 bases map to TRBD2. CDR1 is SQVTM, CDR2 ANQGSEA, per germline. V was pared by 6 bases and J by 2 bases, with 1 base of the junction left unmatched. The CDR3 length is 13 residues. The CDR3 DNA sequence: TGCAGCGTCGGACTAGCGGGAGCCTACGAGCAGTACTTC. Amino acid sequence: CSVGLAGAYEQYF.

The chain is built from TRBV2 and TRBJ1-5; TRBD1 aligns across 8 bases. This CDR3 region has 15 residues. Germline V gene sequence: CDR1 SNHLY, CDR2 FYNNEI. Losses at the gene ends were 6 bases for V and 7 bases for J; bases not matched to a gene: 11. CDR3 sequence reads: CASSAGSGGRQPQHF. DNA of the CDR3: TGTGCCAGCAGCGCGGGTTCAGGGGGCAGACAGCCCCAGCATTTT. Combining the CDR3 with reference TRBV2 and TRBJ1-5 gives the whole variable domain EPEVTQTPSHQVTQMGQEVILRCVPISNHLYFYWYRQILGQKVEFLVSFYNNEISEKSEIFDDQFSVERPDGSNFTLKIRSTKLEDSAMYFCASSAGSGGRQPQHFGDGTRLSIL.

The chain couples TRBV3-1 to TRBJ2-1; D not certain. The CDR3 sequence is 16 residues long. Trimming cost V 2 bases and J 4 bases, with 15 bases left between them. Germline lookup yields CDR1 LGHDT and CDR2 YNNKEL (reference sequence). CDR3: CASSQLPFLGYNEQFF. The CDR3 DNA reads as TGTGCCAGCAGCCAACTTCCGTTCCTAGGTTACAATGAGCAGTTCTTC.

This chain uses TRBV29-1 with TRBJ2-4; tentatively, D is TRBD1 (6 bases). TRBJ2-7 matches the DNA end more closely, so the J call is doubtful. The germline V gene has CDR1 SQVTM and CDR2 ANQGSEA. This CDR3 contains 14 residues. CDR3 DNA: TGCAGCGTCCTAATAAGGGGGAGACCCTACGAGCAGTACTTC. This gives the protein CSVLIRGRPYEQYF.

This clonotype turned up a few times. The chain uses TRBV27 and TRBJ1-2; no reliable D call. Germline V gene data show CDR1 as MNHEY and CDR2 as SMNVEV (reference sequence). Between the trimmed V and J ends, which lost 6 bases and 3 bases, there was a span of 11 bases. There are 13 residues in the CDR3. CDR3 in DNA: TGTGCCAGCAGCCACCCCCCCGACTATGGCTACACCTTC. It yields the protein CASSHPPDYGYTF.

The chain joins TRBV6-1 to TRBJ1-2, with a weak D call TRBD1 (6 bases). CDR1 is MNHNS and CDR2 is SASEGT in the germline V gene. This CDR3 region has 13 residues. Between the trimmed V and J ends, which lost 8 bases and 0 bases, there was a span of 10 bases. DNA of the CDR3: TGTGCCAGCGGAGACAGGCCTAACTATGGCTACACCTTC. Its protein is CASGDRPNYGYTF.

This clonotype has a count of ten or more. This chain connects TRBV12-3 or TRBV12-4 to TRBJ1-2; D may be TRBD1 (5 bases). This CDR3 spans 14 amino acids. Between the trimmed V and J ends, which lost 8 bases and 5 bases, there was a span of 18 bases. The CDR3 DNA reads TGTGCCAGCCGACGTTGGGGGAGTTCGTATGGCTACACCTTC. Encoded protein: CASRRWGSSYGYTF.

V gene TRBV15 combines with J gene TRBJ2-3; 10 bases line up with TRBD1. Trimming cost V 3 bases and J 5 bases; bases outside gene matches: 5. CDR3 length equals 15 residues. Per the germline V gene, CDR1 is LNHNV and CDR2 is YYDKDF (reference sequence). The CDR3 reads CATSRGTGEGDTQYF. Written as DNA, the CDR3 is TGTGCCACCAGCAGGGGGACAGGGGAGGGAGATACGCAGTATTTT.

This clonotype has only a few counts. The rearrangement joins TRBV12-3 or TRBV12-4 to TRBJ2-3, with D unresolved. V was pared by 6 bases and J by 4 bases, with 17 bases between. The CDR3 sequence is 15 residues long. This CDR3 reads CASSGTRVSADTQYF. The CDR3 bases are TGTGCCAGCAGCGGTACGAGAGTGAGCGCAGATACGCAGTATTTT.

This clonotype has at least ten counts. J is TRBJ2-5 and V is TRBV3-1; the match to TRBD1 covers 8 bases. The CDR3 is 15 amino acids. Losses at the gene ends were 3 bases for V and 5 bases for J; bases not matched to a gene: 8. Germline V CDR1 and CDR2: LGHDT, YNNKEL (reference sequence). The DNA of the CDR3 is TGTGCCAGCAGCCATCTCAGGGGGCTGACGGAGACCCAGTACTTC. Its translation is CASSHLRGLTETQYF.

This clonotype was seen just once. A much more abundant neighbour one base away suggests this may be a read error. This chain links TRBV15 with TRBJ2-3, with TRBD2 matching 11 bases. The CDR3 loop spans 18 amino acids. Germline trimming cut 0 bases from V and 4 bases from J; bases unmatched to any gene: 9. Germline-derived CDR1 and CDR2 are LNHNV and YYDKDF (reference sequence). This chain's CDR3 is CATSRDKLAGVWPDTQYF. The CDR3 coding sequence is TGTGCCACCAGCAGAGATAAACTAGCGGGAGTTTGGCCAGATACGCAGTATTTT.

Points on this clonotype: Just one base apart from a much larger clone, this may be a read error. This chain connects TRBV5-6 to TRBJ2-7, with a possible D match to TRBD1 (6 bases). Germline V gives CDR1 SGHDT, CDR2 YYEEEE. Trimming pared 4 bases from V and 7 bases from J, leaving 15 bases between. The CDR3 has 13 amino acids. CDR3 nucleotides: TGTGCCAGCAGCCCCCTAGGGGACAATGAGCAGTACTTC. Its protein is CASSPLGDNEQYF.

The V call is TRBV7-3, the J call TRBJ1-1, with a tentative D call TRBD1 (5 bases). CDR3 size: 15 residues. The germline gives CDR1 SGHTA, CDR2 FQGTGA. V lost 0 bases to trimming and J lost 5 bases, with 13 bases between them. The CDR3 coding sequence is TGTGCCAGCAGCTTAACCCCGGGGGGATTAACTGAAGCTTTCTTT. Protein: CASSLTPGGLTEAFF.

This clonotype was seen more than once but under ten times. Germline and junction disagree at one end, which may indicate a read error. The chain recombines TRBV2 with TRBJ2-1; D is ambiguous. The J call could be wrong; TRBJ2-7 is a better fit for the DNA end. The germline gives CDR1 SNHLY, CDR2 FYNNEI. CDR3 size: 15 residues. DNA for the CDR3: TGTGCCAGCAGCGAAGTCCTGTCCACCTACAATGAGCAGTACTTC. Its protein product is CASSEVLSTYNEQYF.

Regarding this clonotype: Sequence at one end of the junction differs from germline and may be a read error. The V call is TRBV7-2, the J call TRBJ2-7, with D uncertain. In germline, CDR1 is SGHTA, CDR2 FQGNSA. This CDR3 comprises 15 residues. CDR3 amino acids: CASSLSSESSYERYF. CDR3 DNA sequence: TGTGCCAGCAGCTTATCGTCAGAGAGCTCCTACGAGCGGTACTTC.

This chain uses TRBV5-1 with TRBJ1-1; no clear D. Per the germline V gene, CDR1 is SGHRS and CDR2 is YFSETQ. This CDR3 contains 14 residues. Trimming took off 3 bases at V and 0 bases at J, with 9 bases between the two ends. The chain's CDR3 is CASSWTGMNTEAFF. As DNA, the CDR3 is TGCGCCAGCAGCTGGACGGGGATGAACACTGAAGCTTTCTTT.